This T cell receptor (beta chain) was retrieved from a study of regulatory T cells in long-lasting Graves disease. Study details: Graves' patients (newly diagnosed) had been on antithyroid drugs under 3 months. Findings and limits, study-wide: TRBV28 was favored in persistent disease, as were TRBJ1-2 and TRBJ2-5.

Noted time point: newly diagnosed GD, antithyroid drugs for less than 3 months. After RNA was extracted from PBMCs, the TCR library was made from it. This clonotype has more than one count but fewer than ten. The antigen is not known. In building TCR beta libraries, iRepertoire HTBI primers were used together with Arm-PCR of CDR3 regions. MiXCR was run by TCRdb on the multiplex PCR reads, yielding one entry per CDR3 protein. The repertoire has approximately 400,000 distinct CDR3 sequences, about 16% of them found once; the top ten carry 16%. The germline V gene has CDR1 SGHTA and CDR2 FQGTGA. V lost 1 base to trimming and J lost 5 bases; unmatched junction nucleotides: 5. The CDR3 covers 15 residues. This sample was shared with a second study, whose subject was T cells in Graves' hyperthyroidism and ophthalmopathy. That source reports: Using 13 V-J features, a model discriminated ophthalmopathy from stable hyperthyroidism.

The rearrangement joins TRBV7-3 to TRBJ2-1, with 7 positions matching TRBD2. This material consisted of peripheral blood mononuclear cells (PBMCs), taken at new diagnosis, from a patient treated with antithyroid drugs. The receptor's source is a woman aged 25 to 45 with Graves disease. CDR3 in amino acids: CASSLIAGLDNEQFF. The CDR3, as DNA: TGTGCCAGCAGCTTAATCGCCGGACTAGACAATGAGCAGTTCTTC. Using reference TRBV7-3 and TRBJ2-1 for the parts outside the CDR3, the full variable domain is GAGVSQTPSNKVTEKGKYVELRCDPISGHTALYWYRQSLGQGPEFLIYFQGTGAADDSGLPNDRFFAVRPEGSVSTLKIQRTERGDSAVYLCASSLIAGLDNEQFFGPGTRLTVL.